This is a list of T cell receptor beta chains from one sample in a study of beta chain features in type 1 diabetes. Method: immunoSEQ multiplex PCR; TCRdb's copy keeps in-frame clones and lacks some. Altogether about 230,000 clones are present, over 8.5% being singletons, with the ten largest covering approximately 0.035%. The sequencing input was naive CD4+ T cells from blood. Source of these receptors: a woman aged 18-29 years in good health. Both conserved end residues are part of each CDR3. D genes are given only for firm matches. Clone size is shown for a subset of rows, as once, few, many or a class of expanded clone.

v_gene	j_gene	abundance	d_gene	CDR3aa	CDR3nt
TRBV7-2	TRBJ1-3	few	.	CASSTDTLSGNTIYF	TGTGCCAGCAGCACGGACACACTCTCTGGAAACACCATATATTTT
TRBV27	TRBJ1-2	.	.	CASRSTDNYGYTF	TGTGCCAGCAGATCTACAGATAACTATGGCTACACCTTC
TRBV13	TRBJ2-3	.	TRBD2	CASSPVPGLAGGPDTQYF	TGTGCCAGCAGCCCCGTCCCGGGACTAGCGGGAGGGCCAGATACGCAGTATTTT
TRBV18	TRBJ2-7	few	.	CASSQSQRTRDEQYF	TGTGCCAGCTCACAAAGCCAACGTACCCGGGACGAGCAGTACTTC
TRBV6-5	TRBJ1-5	few	.	CASSPVNGVDQPQHF	TGTGCCAGCAGCCCGGTCAACGGGGTAGATCAGCCCCAGCATTTT
TRBV27	TRBJ2-7	.	TRBD1	CASSLSGGQGSYEQYF	TGTGCCAGCAGTTTATCCGGGGGACAGGGTTCGTACGAGCAGTACTTC
TRBV6-1	TRBJ1-2	few	.	CASTRSGGYTF	TGTGCCAGCACGAGAAGCGGGGGCTACACCTTC
TRBV6-5	TRBJ2-1	few	.	CASSPPGTVTDEQFF	TGTGCCAGCAGTCCACCCGGGACTGTGACTGATGAGCAGTTCTTC
TRBV14	TRBJ2-1	.	TRBD2	CASSQLAGTSASNEQFF	TGTGCCAGCAGCCAACTCGCGGGGACTAGTGCCAGCAATGAGCAGTTCTTC
TRBV5-1	TRBJ2-7	few	.	CASSQGQGSFYEQYF	TGCGCCAGCAGCCAGGGTCAGGGCAGTTTCTACGAGCAGTACTTC
TRBV7-3	TRBJ1-1	.	.	CASSQQGPNTEAFF	TGTGCCAGCAGCCAACAGGGACCTAACACTGAAGCTTTCTTT
TRBV7-8	TRBJ2-1	.	TRBD2	CASSLPAGGSNEQFF	TGTGCCAGCAGCTTACCAGCGGGGGGATCCAATGAGCAGTTCTTC
TRBV27	TRBJ2-3	.	TRBD2	CASSLTPPGAGGADTQYF	TGTGCCAGCAGTTTAACACCCCCGGGAGCGGGAGGGGCAGATACGCAGTATTTT
TRBV30	TRBJ1-1	few	.	CAWAGGTEAFF	TGTGCCTGGGCGGGGGGCACTGAAGCTTTCTTT
TRBV30	TRBJ1-1	.	.	CAWIKGGAFF	TGTGCCTGGATTAAGGGAGGGGCTTTCTTT
TRBV5-4	TRBJ2-5	.	.	CASSAGPLETQYF	TGTGCCAGCAGCGCCGGTCCATTGGAGACCCAGTACTTC
TRBV5-4	TRBJ2-7	few	.	CASSLGVGTLYEQYF	TGTGCCAGCAGCTTGGGGGTGGGGACACTCTACGAGCAGTACTTC
TRBV5-6	TRBJ1-1	few	.	CASSLASTNKAFF	TGTGCCAGCAGCTTGGCCAGTACGAATAAAGCTTTCTTT
TRBV15	TRBJ2-3	few	.	CATSSRGTVPDTQYF	TGTGCCACCAGTAGTCGGGGGACAGTTCCAGATACGCAGTATTTT
TRBV10-3	TRBJ1-3	.	TRBD1	CAIGTGGSGNTIYF	TGTGCCATCGGTACAGGGGGCTCTGGAAACACCATATATTTT
TRBV27	TRBJ2-7	.	.	CASSGGLSPYEQYF	TGTGCCAGCAGTGGGGGACTCTCGCCCTACGAGCAGTACTTC
TRBV5-8	TRBJ1-4	few	.	CASRARQFNEKLFF	TGTGCCAGCCGGGCGCGACAGTTTAATGAAAAACTGTTTTTT
TRBV5-1	TRBJ1-5	.	TRBD1	CASSSRDRGSLSNQPQHF	TGCGCCAGCAGCTCCCGGGACAGGGGATCCCTTAGCAATCAGCCCCAGCATTTT
TRBV7-8	TRBJ2-7	.	.	CASRPRGLVYEQYF	TGTGCCAGCAGACCCAGGGGTTTGGTCTACGAGCAGTACTTC
TRBV5-4	TRBJ2-1	few	TRBD2	CASSPRGLAEVSSYNEQFF	TGTGCCAGCAGCCCGCGGGGACTAGCGGAAGTAAGCTCCTACAATGAGCAGTTCTTC
TRBV5-6	TRBJ2-7	few	TRBD1	CASSFRMGQGRVYEQYF	TGTGCCAGCAGCTTCCGTATGGGACAGGGGCGAGTCTACGAGCAGTACTTC
TRBV28	TRBJ1-1	.	.	CASSSVRGIGGEAFF	TGTGCCAGCAGTTCCGTTCGGGGGATCGGGGGTGAAGCTTTCTTT
TRBV18	TRBJ2-7	.	TRBD2	CASSPTPGLATYEQYF	TGTGCCAGCTCACCCACCCCCGGACTAGCTACCTACGAGCAGTACTTC
TRBV5-6	TRBJ1-6	.	.	CASSLAPLNSPLHF	TGTGCCAGCAGCTTGGCCCCCCTAAATTCACCCCTCCACTTT
TRBV11-2	TRBJ1-1	few	.	CASSLATGIGAEAFF	TGTGCCAGCAGCTTAGCGACAGGTATTGGTGCTGAAGCTTTCTTT
TRBV29-1	TRBJ1-1	many	.	CSGGSEAFF	TGCAGCGGTGGCAGTGAAGCTTTCTTT
TRBV6-5	TRBJ2-1	.	.	CASSYSGQNPYNEQFF	TGTGCCAGCAGTTACTCAGGACAGAATCCCTACAATGAGCAGTTCTTC
TRBV19	TRBJ1-1	.	.	CASSIRGGSGAMNTEAFF	TGTGCCAGTAGTATAAGAGGTGGCAGTGGGGCCATGAACACTGAAGCTTTCTTT
TRBV14	TRBJ1-1	few	.	CASSQGTGTGTEAFF	TGTGCCAGCAGCCAAGGCACAGGGACGGGGACTGAAGCTTTCTTT
TRBV30	TRBJ1-6	few	TRBD1	CAWGQGRSYNSPLHF	TGTGCCTGGGGACAGGGACGGTCCTATAATTCACCCCTCCACTTT
TRBV6-6	TRBJ1-3	.	.	CASSYGPTVNTIYF	TGTGCCAGCAGTTATGGGCCGACAGTAAACACCATATATTTT
TRBV7-9	TRBJ2-3	.	.	CASSLGRVGVEDTQYF	TGTGCCAGCAGCTTAGGACGGGTGGGAGTGGAGGATACGCAGTATTTT